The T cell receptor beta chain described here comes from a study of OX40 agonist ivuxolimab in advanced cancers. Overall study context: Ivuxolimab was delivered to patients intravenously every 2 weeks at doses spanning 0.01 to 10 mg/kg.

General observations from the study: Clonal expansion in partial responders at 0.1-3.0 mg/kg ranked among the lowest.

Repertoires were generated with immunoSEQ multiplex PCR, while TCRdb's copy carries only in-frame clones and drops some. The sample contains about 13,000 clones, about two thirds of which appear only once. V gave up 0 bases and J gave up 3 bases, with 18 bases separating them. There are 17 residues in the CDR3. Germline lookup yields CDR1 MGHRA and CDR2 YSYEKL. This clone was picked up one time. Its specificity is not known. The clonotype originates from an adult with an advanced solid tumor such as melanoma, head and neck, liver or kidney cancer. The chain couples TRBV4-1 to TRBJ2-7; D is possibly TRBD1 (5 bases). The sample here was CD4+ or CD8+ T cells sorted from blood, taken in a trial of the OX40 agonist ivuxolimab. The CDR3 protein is CASSQDAPPTANYEQYF. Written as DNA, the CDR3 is TGCGCCAGCAGCCAAGATGCCCCTCCGACAGCAAACTACGAGCAGTACTTC.